This T cell receptor beta chain was profiled in a study of cytomegalovirus exposure and HLA in healthy donors. In the PCR, 60 Vbeta and 13 Jbeta primers were used. Clones were read by immunoSEQ multiplex PCR, and TCRdb kept only the in-frame ones, dropping some. With 70,000 or so clones in the sample, the ten largest clones hold 2.5% to 3%. Material: PBMCs. This clonotype was sampled from a man aged 35-49 years in good health and CMV-seronegative.

Here the CDR3 reads CASSYSQGLGTEAFF. The CDR3 region has the DNA TGTGCCAGCAGTTACTCGCAGGGGCTAGGCACTGAAGCTTTCTTT. The chain employs TRBV6-6 and TRBJ1-1; D possibly corresponds to TRBD1 (6 bases). Germline CDR1 is MNHNY and CDR2 is SVGAGI (reference sequence). This CDR3 spans 15 amino acids. V lost 0 bases and J 4 bases, leaving 12 bases between the germline ends.